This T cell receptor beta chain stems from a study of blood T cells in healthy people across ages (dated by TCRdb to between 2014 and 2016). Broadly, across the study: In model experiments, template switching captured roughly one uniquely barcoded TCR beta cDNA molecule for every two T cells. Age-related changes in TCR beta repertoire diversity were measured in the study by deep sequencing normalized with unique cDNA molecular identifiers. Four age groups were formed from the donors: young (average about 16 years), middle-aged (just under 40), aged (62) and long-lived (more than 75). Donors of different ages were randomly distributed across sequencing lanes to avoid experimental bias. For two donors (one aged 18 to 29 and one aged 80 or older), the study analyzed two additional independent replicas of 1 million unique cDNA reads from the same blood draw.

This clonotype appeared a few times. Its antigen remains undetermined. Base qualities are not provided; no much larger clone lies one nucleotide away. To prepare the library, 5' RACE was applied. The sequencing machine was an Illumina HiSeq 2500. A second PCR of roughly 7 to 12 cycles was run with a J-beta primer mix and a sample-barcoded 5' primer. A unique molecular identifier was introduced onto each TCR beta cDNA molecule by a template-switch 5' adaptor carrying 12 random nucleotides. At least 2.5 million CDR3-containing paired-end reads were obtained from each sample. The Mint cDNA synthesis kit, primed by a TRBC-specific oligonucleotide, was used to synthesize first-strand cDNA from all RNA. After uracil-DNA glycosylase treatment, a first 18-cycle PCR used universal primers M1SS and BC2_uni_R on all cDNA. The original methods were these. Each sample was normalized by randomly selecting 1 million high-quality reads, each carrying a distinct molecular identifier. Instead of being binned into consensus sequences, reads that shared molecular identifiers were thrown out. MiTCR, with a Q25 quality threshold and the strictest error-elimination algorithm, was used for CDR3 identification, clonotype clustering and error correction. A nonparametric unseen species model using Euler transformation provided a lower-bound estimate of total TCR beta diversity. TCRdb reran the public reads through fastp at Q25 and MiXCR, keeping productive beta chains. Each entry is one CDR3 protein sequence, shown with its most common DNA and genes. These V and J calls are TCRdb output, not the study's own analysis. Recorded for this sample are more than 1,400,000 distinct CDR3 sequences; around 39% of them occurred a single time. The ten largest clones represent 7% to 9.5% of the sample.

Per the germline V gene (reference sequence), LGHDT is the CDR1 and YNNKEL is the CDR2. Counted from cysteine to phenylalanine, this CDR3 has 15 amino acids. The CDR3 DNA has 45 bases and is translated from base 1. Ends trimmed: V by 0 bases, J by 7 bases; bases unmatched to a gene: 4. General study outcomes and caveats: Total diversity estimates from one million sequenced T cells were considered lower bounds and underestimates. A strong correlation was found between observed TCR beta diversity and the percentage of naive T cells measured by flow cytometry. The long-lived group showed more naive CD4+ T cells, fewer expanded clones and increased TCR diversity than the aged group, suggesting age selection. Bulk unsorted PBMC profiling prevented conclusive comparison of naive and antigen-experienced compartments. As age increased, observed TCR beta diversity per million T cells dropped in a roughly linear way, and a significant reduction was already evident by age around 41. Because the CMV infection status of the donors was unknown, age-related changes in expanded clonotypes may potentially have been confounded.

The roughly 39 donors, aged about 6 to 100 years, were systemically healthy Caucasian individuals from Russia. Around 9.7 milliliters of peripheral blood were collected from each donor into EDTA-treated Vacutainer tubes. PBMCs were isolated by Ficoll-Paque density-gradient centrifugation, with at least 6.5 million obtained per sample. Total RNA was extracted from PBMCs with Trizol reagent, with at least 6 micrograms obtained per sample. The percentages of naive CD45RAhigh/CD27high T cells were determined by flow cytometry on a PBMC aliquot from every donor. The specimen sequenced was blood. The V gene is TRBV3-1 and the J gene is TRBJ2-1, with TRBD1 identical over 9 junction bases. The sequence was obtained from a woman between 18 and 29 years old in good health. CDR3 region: CASSQEDRGHNEQFF. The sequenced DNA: TGTGCCAGCAGCCAAGAGGACAGGGGTCATAATGAGCAGTTCTTC.